The 23 T cell receptor beta chains presented below share a single source sample, sequenced in a study of beta chain features in type 1 diabetes. Since all of the isolated RNA was reverse transcribed, expressed TCRB transcripts were what got sequenced. Using immunoSEQ multiplex PCR, the repertoire was profiled, and TCRdb retains in-frame clones only, with some absent. The sample shows about 260,000 clones, around 68% of them seen only once. Sequenced sample: naive CD4+ T cells from blood. The receptors stem from a man in his thirties or forties in good health.

The gene calls are TRBV30 and TRBJ2-7; maybe TRBD2 (5 bases). This CDR3 contains 14 residues. CDR1 is GTSNPN and CDR2 is SVGIG in the germline V gene (reference sequence). V gave up 1 base and J gave up 6 bases, with 16 bases separating them. The CDR3: CAWSDPFERSEQYF. The CDR3 nucleotides read TGTGCCTGGAGTGACCCCTTCGAGCGGAGCGAGCAGTACTTC.

This clone was detected only a few times. This chain links TRBV29-1 with TRBJ2-7; 10 nucleotides agree with TRBD2. The CDR3 length is 13 residues. After removal of 6 bases from V and 1 base from J, the junction contained 3 bases not matched to a gene. CDR1 is SQVTM and CDR2 is ANQGSEA in the germline V gene. The CDR3 protein is CSVTSGISYEQYF. CDR3 sequence (DNA): TGCAGCGTAACTAGCGGGATATCCTACGAGCAGTACTTC.

This chain links TRBV9 with TRBJ2-6, with D maybe TRBD2 (5 bases). Trimming removed 7 bases at V and 2 bases at J, with 10 bases between. Germline CDR1 is SGDLS and CDR2 is YYNGEE. The CDR3 is 14 residues long. The CDR3 sequence is CASAPSTGANVLTF. Here the CDR3 DNA reads TGTGCCAGCGCTCCTAGCACTGGGGCCAACGTCCTGACTTTC.

This clone came up once. Written as DNA, the CDR3 is TGTGCCACTCAGGATGGAGGGTATTCGAATTCACCCCTCCACTTT. It translates to CATQDGGYSNSPLHF. This chain uses TRBV25-1 with TRBJ1-6; no firm D call. V lost 10 bases and J lost 7, with 20 bases in between. This CDR3 region has 15 residues. Germline CDR1 MGHDK, CDR2 SYGVNS.

The chain joins TRBV7-8 to TRBJ1-1, with D perhaps matching TRBD1 (5 bases). Deletions cut 4 bases from V and 9 bases from J, with 18 bases between. This CDR3 has 14 residues. Germline V gives CDR1 SGHVS, CDR2 FQNEAQ. The CDR3: CASSSTMGQLKAFF. The CDR3 DNA reads TGTGCCAGCAGCTCCACAATGGGGCAGCTTAAAGCTTTCTTT.

This chain connects TRBV30 to TRBJ2-1, with 11 bases fitting TRBD1. In germline, CDR1 is GTSNPN, CDR2 SVGIG (reference sequence). J lost 9 bases, V lost 2 bases, and 6 bases had no gene match. This CDR3 contains 14 residues. The DNA of the CDR3 is TGTGCCTGGAGTCTCGGACAGGGGGCCGCTGAGCAGTTCTTC. This translates into CAWSLGQGAAEQFF.

The rearrangement links TRBV29-1 to TRBJ2-7, with TRBD2 matching 11 bases. CDR1 and CDR2 from the germline V gene are SQVTM and ANQGSEA. The CDR3 totals 15 residues. The trim removed 6 bases at V and 7 bases at J, leaving 14 bases unmatched. CDR3 residues: CSVLPTSGSSVEQYF. In nucleotides, the CDR3 is TGCAGCGTCCTACCAACTAGCGGGAGTAGTGTGGAGCAGTACTTC.

This sequence joins TRBV11-3 and TRBJ2-1; a weak D match, TRBD1 (6 bases). V was cut by 1 base and J by 5 bases, with 12 bases left in between. Looked up from germline, CDR1 is SGHNT and CDR2 is YENEEA. This CDR3 region has 15 residues. The DNA for the CDR3 is TGTGCCAGCAGCTTAGGAGGGGGTGATCACAATGAGCAGTTCTTC. This encodes CASSLGGGDHNEQFF.

This rearrangement joins TRBV7-6 to TRBJ2-3; D gene unclear. This CDR3 spans 12 amino acids. In germline, CDR1 is SGHVS, CDR2 FNYEAQ. V lost 5 bases and J lost 2, with 5 bases in between. CDR3 in amino acids: CASSRHTDTQYF. Written as DNA, the CDR3 is TGTGCCAGCAGCCGTCACACAGATACGCAGTATTTT.

V and J are TRBV4-2 and TRBJ1-6; 8 bases are shared with TRBD1. Germline values: CDR1 LGHNA, CDR2 YNFKEQ. The CDR3 length is 14 residues. V dropped 1 base and J dropped 15; count of bases not matched to a gene: 8. The CDR3 coding sequence is TGTGCCAGCAGCCAAGTCACGGTGGGACAGGTCCTCCACTTT. It is translated as CASSQVTVGQVLHF.

The chain joins TRBV25-1 to TRBJ2-1; 11 bases agree with TRBD2. This CDR3 region has 15 residues. V shed 4 bases, J shed 4 bases, and the junction held 3 bases outside the gene matches. Germline V CDR1 and CDR2: MGHDK, SYGVNS. The CDR3 is CASSGLAGSYNEQFF. The DNA for the CDR3 is TGTGCCAGCAGTGGACTAGCGGGATCTTACAATGAGCAGTTCTTC.

There are a few counts of this clone. The gene calls are TRBV18 and TRBJ2-3; possible D gene TRBD2, 5 bases. Germline V gene data show CDR1 as KGHSH and CDR2 as LQKENI. This CDR3 contains 16 residues. V lost 0 bases and J 0 bases, leaving 10 bases between the germline ends. The CDR3 DNA sequence: TGTGCCAGCTCACCACCGGGAGTAGCGAGCACAGATACGCAGTATTTT. Protein product: CASSPPGVASTDTQYF.

V is TRBV7-2 and J is TRBJ2-7; the match to TRBD2 covers 8 bases. The CDR3 runs 13 residues. CDR1 and CDR2 (germline): SGHTA, FQGNSA. Unmatched junction bases numbered 6, after V lost 6 bases and J lost 5 bases. The CDR3 sequence: CASRLSGSHEQYF. The CDR3 DNA reads as TGTGCCAGCAGATTAAGCGGGAGTCACGAGCAGTACTTC.

The chain employs TRBV29-1 and TRBJ1-1, with a tentative D call TRBD1 (5 bases). V lost 4 bases, J lost 3 bases, and 15 bases lay in between. The CDR3 contains 14 residues. The germline V gene encodes CDR1 SQVTM and CDR2 ANQGSEA. CDR3 protein: CSVAGRLGDTEAFF. DNA of the CDR3: TGCAGCGTTGCGGGACGCCTGGGGGACACTGAAGCTTTCTTT.

This sequence joins TRBV7-2 and TRBJ2-1; no definite D call. Germline V gives CDR1 SGHTA, CDR2 FQGNSA. There are 14 residues in the CDR3. V lost 5 bases and J lost 7, with 15 bases in between. The CDR3 nucleotides are TGTGCCAGCAGCGTACTAAGGGTTGTGAATGAGCAGTTCTTC. Translating it yields CASSVLRVVNEQFF.

The rearrangement joins TRBV28 to TRBJ2-3; 9 positions agree with TRBD2. This CDR3 region has 14 residues. Unmatched junction bases numbered 0, after V lost 5 bases and J lost 0 bases. The germline V gene has CDR1 MDHEN and CDR2 SYDVKM. CDR3 amino acids: CASSTSGSTDTQYF. DNA for the CDR3: TGTGCCAGCAGTACTAGCGGGAGCACAGATACGCAGTATTTT.

The rearrangement uses TRBV20-1 and TRBJ1-1; unclear D gene. The CDR3 has 11 amino acids. Germline lookup yields CDR1 DFQATT and CDR2 SNEGSKA (reference sequence). The ends were cut back, 5 bases at V and 0 bases at J, with 4 bases in the middle. CDR3 region: CSALMNTEAFF. Here the CDR3 DNA reads TGCAGTGCTTTGATGAACACTGAAGCTTTCTTT.

This sequence joins TRBV18 and TRBJ2-7; D not certain. The CDR3 sequence is 11 residues long. Per germline, CDR1 KGHSH and CDR2 LQKENI. V lost 4 bases to trimming and J lost 4 bases, with 5 bases between them. The DNA of the CDR3 is TGTGCCAGCTCACTAGGATACGAGCAGTACTTC. Translated, it gives CASSLGYEQYF.

V is TRBV2 and J is TRBJ2-7, with unresolved D. This CDR3 contains 11 residues. Germline V CDR1 and CDR2: SNHLY, FYNNEI. Trimming shortened V by 4 bases and J by 7 bases, and 8 bases separated the two germline ends. CDR3 in amino acids: CASSVVREQYF. CDR3 nucleotides: TGTGCCAGCAGTGTTGTACGGGAGCAGTACTTC. The full variable domain, completed using reference TRBV2 and TRBJ2-7, is EPEVTQTPSHQVTQMGQEVILRCVPISNHLYFYWYRQILGQKVEFLVSFYNNEISEKSEIFDDQFSVERPDGSNFTLKIRSTKLEDSAMYFCASSVVREQYFGPGTRLTVT.

V gene TRBV5-1 combines with J gene TRBJ2-2, with D maybe TRBD1 (6 bases). CDR1 is SGHRS, CDR2 YFSETQ, per germline. The CDR3 runs 18 residues. The V gene lost 2 bases and the J gene lost 1 base, with 18 bases spanning the gap. The CDR3 sequence is CASSFPERDRRNTGELFF. The CDR3, as DNA: TGCGCCAGCAGCTTCCCCGAGCGTGACAGGCGGAACACCGGGGAGCTGTTTTTT.

This rearrangement joins TRBV30 to TRBJ2-2; 10 bases are a match to TRBD1. The CDR3 contains 16 residues. The germline V gene encodes CDR1 GTSNPN and CDR2 SVGIG (reference sequence). The V and J ends lost 4 bases and 3 bases, in that order; junction bases with no gene match: 8. The CDR3: CAWKFGGQGYTGELFF. The CDR3 DNA sequence: TGTGCCTGGAAATTCGGGGGACAGGGGTACACCGGGGAGCTGTTTTTT.

This chain uses TRBV28 with TRBJ2-5, with TRBD2 identical over 12 bases. The CDR3 is 14 residues long. From germline, CDR1 is MDHEN and CDR2 SYDVKM. With 11 bases clipped from V and 5 bases from J, the junction kept 9 bases outside the gene matches. The CDR3 DNA reads TGTGCCGCTGGAAGACTAGCGGGAGTGGAGACCCAGTACTTC. Translating gives CAAGRLAGVETQYF.

The rearrangement joins TRBV18 to TRBJ2-1; unclear D gene. This CDR3 has 12 amino acids. Germline lookup yields CDR1 KGHSH and CDR2 LQKENI. Trimming removed 1 base at V and 14 bases at J, with 12 bases between. As DNA, the CDR3 is TGTGCCAGCTCACCACAACCCCTAATGGAGTTCTTC. Protein product: CASSPQPLMEFF.